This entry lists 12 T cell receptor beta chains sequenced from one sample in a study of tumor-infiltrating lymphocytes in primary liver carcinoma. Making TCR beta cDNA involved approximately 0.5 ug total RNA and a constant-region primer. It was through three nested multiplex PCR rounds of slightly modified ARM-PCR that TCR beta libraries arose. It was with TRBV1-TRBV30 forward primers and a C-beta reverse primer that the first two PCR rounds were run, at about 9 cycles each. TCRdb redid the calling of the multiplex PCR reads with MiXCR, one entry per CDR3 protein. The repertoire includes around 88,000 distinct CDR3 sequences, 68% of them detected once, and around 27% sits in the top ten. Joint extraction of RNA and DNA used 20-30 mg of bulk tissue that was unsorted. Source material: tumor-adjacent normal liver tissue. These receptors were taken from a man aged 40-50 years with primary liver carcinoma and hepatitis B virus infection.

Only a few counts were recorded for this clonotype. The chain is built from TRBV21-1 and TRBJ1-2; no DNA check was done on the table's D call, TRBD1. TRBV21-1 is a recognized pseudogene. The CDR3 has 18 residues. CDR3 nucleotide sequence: TGTGCCAGCAGCAAAAAGGGGCGGGTCAGGCATTCTAACTATGGCTACACCTTC. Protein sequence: CASSKKGRVRHSNYGYTF.

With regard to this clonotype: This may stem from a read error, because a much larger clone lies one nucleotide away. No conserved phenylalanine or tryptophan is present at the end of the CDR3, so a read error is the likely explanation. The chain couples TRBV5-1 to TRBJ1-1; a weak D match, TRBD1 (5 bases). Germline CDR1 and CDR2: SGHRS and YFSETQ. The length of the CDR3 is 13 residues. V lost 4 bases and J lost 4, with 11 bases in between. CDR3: CASSPLGGTEAFS. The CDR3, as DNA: TGCGCCAGCAGCCCACTGGGGGGCACTGAAGCTTTCTCT.

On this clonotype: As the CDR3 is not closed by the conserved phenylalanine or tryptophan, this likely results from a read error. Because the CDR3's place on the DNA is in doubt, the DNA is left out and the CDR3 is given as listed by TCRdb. This chain's CDR3 is CAISPSRRVDTGELFS. This chain uses TRBV10-3 with TRBJ2-2; the table's D call TRBD2 went unverified against the DNA. The CDR3 sequence runs 16 residues, both termini included. In germline, CDR1 is ENHRY, CDR2 SYGVKD.

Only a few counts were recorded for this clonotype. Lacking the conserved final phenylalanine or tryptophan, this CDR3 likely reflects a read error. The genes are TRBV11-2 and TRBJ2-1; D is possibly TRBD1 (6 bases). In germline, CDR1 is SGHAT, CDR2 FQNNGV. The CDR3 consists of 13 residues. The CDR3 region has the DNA TGTGCCAGCAGCCTAGAGGTGGGGGCTGAGCAGTTCATC. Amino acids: CASSLEVGAEQFI.

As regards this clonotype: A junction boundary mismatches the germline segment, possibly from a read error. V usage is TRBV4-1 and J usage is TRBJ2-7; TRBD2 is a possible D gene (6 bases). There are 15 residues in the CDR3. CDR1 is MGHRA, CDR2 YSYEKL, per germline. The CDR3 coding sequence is TGTGCCAGCAGCCAAAAGGAACTAGCAAACTACGAGCAGTACTTC. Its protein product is CASSQKELANYEQYF.

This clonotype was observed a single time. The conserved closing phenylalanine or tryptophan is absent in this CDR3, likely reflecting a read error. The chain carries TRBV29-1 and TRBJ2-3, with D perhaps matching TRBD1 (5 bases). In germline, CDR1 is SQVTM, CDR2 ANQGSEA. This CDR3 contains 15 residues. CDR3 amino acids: CSVDYKGSGTDTQYL. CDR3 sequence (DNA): TGCAGTGTGGATTATAAGGGGTCTGGCACAGATACGCAGTATTTA.

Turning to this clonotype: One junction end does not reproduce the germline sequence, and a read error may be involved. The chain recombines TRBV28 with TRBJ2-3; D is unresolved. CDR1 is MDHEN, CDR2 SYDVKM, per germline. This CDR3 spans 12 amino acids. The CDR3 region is CASSFSQDTRYF. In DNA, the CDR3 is TGTGCCAGTAGTTTTAGTCAGGATACGCGGTATTTT.

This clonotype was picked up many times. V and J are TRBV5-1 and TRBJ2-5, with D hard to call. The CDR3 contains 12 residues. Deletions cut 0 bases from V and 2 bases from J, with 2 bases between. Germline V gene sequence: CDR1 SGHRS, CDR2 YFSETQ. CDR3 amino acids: CASSLGQETQYF. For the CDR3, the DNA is TGCGCCAGCAGCTTGGGACAAGAGACCCAGTACTTC.

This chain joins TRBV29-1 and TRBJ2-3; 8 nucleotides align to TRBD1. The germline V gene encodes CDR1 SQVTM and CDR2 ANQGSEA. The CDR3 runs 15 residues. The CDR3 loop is CCVGSGGSQTDTQYF. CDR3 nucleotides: TGCTGTGTTGGGTCAGGGGGCAGTCAGACAGATACGCAGTATTTT.

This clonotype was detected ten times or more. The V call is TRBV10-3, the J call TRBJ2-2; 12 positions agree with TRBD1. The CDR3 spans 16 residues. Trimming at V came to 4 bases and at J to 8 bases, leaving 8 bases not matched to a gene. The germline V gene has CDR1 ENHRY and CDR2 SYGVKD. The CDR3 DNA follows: TGTGCCATCAGTGGTACCGGGACAGGGGGCGTTGGGGAGCTGTTTTTT. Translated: CAISGTGTGGVGELFF.

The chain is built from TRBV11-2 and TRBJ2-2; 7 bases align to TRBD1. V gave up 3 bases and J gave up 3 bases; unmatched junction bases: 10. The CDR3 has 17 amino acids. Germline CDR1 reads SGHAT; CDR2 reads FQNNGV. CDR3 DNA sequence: TGTGCCAGCAGCTTTGATAGGGACAGTGTCGACACCGGGGAGCTGTTTTTT. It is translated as CASSFDRDSVDTGELFF. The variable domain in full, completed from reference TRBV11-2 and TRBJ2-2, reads EAGVAQSPRYKIIEKRQSVAFWCNPISGHATLYWYQQILGQGPKLLIQFQNNGVVDDSQLPKDRFSAERLKGVDSTLKIQPAKLEDSAVYLCASSFDRDSVDTGELFFGEGSRLTVL.

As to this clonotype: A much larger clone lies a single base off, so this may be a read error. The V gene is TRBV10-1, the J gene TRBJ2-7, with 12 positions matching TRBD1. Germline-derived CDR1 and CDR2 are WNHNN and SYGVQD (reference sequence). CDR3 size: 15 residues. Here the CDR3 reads CASSESGTGGYGQYF. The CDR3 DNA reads TGCGCCAGCAGTGAGTCGGGGACAGGGGGCTACGGGCAGTACTTC.